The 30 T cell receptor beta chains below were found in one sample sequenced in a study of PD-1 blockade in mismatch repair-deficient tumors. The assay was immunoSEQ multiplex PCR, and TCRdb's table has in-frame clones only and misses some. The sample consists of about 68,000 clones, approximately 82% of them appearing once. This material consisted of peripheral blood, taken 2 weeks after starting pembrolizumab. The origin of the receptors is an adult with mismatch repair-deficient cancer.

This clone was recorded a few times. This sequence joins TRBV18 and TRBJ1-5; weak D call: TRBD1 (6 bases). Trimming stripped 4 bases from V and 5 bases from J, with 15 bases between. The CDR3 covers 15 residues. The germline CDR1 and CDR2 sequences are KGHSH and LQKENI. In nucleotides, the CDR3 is TGTGCCAGCTCACTAGAGCAGGGGTTAGATCAGCCCCAGCATTTT. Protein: CASSLEQGLDQPQHF. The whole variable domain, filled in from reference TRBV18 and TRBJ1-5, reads NAGVMQNPRHLVRRRGQEARLRCSPMKGHSHVYWYRQLPEEGLKFMVYLQKENIIDESGMPKERFSAEFPKEGPSILRIQQVVRGDSAAYFCASSLEQGLDQPQHFGDGTRLSIL.

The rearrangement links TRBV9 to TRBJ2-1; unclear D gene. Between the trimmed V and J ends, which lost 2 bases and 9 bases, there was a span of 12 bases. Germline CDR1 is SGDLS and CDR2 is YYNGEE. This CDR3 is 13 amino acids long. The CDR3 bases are TGTGCCAGCAGCGTCGTTTCCTCTCGTGAGCAGTTCTTC. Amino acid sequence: CASSVVSSREQFF.

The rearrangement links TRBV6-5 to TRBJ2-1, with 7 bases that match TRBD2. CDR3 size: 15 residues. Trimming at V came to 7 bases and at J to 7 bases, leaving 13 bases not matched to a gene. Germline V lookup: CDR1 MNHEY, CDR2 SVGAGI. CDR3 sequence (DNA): TGTGCCAGCACGACCGTAGCGGGTTCATCTAATGAGCAGTTCTTC. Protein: CASTTVAGSSNEQFF.

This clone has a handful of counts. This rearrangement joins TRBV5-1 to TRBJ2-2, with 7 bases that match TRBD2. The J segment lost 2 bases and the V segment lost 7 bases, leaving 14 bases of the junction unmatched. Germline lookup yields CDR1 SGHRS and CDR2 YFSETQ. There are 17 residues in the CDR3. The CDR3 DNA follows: TGCGCCAGCTCCCCAGGACTAGGATTGCCTAACACCGGGGAGCTGTTTTTT. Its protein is CASSPGLGLPNTGELFF.

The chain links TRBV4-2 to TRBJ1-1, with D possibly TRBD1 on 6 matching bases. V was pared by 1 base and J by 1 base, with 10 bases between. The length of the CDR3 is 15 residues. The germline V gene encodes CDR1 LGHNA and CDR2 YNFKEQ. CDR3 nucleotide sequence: TGTGCCAGCAGCCAAGGTCAGGGGCCGAACACTGAAGCTTTCTTT. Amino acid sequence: CASSQGQGPNTEAFF.

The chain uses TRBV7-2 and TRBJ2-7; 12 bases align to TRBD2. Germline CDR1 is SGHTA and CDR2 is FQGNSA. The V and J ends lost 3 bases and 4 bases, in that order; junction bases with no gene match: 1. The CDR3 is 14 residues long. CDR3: CASSFGTSGYEQYF. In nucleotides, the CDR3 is TGTGCCAGCAGCTTCGGGACTAGCGGGTACGAGCAGTACTTC.

The CDR3, as DNA: TGTGCCAGCAGCCAAGGGTCGACAGGGGGTGGAAACACCATATATTTT. Residues: CASSQGSTGGGNTIYF. The chain employs TRBV14 and TRBJ1-3; 9 bases match TRBD1. V shed 1 base, J shed 3 bases, and the junction held 4 bases outside the gene matches. The CDR3 is made up of 16 amino acids. Germline assignment: CDR1 SGHDN and CDR2 FVKESK.

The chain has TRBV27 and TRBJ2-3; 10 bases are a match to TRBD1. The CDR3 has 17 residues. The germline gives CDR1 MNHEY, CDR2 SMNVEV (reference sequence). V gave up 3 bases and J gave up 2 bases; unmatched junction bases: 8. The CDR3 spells CASSFRQGALPTDTQYF. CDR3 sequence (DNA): TGTGCCAGCAGTTTCAGACAGGGGGCGCTTCCCACAGATACGCAGTATTTT.

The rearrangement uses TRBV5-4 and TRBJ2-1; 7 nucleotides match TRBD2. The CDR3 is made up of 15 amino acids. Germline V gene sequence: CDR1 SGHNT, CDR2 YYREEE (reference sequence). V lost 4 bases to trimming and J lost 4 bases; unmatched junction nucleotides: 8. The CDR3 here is CASSPTTSSYNEQFF. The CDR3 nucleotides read TGTGCCAGCAGCCCAACGACTAGCTCATACAATGAGCAGTTCTTC.

Here the CDR3 DNA reads TGTGCCAGCAGTTTATGGGACCTAAATGAAAAACTGTTTTTT. Amino acid sequence: CASSLWDLNEKLFF. The genes are TRBV28 and TRBJ1-4, with D hard to call. Trimming cost V 0 bases and J 5 bases, with 7 bases left between them. The CDR3 sequence is 14 residues long. Germline V gene sequence: CDR1 MDHEN, CDR2 SYDVKM.

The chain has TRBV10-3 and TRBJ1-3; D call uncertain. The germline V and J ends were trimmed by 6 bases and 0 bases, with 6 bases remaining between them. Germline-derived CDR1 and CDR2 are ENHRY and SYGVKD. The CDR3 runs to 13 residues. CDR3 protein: CAIRDPSGNTIYF. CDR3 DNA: TGTGCCATCAGAGACCCCTCTGGAAACACCATATATTTT.

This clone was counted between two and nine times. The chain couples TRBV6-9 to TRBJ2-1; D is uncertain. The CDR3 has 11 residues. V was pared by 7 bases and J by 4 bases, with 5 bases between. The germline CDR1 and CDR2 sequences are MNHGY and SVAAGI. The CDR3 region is CASKRYNEQFF. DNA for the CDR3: TGTGCCAGCAAGAGGTACAATGAGCAGTTCTTC.

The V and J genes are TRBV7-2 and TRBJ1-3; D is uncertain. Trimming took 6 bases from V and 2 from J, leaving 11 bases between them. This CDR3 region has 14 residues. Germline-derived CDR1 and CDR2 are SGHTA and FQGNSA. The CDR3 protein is CASRRATPGNTIYF. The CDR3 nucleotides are TGTGCCAGCAGACGGGCCACCCCTGGAAACACCATATATTTT.

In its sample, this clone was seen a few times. The CDR3 DNA reads TGTGCCAGCAGCTTGAGTCTGGCACCCGGAAACACCATATATTTT. Protein: CASSLSLAPGNTIYF. The chain combines TRBV7-2 with TRBJ1-3; D gene unclear. Trimming took 3 bases from V and 4 from J, leaving 13 bases between them. In germline, CDR1 is SGHTA, CDR2 FQGNSA. The CDR3 runs 15 residues.

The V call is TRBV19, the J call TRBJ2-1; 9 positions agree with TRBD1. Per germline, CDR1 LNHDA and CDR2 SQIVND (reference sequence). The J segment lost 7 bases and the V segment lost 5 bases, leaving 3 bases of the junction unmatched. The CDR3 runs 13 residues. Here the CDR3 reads CASSQGTGNEQFF. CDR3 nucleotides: TGTGCCAGTAGTCAGGGGACAGGGAATGAGCAGTTCTTC.

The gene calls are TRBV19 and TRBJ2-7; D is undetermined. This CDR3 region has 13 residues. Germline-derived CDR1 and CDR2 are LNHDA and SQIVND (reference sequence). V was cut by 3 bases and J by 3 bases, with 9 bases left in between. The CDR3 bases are TGTGCCAGTAGTATCTTTCCCAGCTACGAGCAGTACTTC. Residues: CASSIFPSYEQYF.

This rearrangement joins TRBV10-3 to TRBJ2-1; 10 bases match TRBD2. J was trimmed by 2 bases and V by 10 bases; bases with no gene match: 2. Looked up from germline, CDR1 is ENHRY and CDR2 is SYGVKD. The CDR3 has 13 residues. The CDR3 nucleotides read TGTGCCAGCGGACTAGCGGCCTACAATGAGCAGTTCTTC. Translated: CASGLAAYNEQFF.

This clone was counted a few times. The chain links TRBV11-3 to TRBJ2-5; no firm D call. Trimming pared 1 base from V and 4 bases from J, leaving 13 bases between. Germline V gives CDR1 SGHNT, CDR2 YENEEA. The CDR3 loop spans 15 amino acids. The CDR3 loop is CASSLVSARGETQYF. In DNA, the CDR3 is TGTGCCAGCAGCTTAGTATCGGCACGAGGAGAGACCCAGTACTTC.

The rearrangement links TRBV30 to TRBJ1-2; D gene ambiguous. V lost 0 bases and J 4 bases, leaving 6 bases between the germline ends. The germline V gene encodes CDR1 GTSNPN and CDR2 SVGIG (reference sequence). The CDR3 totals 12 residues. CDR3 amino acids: CAWSVGIYGYTF. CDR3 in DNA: TGTGCCTGGAGTGTAGGCATCTATGGCTACACCTTC.

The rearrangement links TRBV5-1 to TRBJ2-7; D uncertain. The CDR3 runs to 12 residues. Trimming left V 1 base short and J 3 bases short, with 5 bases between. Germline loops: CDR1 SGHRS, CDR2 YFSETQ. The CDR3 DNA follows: TGCGCCAGCAGCTTGACAGACTACGAGCAGTACTTC. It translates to CASSLTDYEQYF.

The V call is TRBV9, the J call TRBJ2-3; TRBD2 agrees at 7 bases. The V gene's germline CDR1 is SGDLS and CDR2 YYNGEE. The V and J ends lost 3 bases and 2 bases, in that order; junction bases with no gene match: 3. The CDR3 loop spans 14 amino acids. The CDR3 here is CASSARDYTDTQYF. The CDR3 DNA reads TGTGCCAGCAGCGCCCGGGACTACACAGATACGCAGTATTTT.

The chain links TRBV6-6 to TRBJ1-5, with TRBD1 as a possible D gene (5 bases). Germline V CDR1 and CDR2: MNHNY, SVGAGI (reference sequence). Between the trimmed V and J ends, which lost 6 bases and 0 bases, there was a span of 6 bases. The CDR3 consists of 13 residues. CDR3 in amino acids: CASRQDSNQPQHF. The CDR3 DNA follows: TGTGCCAGCAGACAGGATAGCAATCAGCCCCAGCATTTT.

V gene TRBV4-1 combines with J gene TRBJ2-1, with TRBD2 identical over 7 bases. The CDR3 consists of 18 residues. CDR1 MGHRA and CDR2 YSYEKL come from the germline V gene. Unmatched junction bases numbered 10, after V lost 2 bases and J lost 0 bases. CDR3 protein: CASSQPRGGSNSYNEQFF. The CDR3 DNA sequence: TGCGCCAGCAGCCAACCGAGGGGCGGGAGCAACTCCTACAATGAGCAGTTCTTC.

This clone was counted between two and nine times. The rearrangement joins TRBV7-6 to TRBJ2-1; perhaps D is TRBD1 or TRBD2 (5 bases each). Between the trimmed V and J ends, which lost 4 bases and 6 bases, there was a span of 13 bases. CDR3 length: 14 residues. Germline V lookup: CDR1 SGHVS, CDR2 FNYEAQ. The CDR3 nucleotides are TGTGCCAGCAGCTATGGGACCTATCGCAATGAGCAGTTCTTC. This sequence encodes CASSYGTYRNEQFF.

The CDR3 loop reads CASCLGGGHNEQFF. In DNA, the CDR3 is TGTGCCAGCTGCCTCGGCGGAGGGCACAATGAGCAGTTCTTC. V is TRBV2 and J is TRBJ2-1, with TRBD2 as a possible D gene (6 bases). The V end was cut by 8 bases, the J end by 5 bases, with 16 bases between. CDR3 length equals 14 residues. Looked up from germline, CDR1 is SNHLY and CDR2 is FYNNEI.

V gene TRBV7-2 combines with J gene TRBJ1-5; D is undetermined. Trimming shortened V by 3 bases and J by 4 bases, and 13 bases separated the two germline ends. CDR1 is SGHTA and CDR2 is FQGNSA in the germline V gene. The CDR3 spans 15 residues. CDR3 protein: CASSFTPGINQPQHF. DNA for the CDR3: TGTGCCAGCAGCTTTACTCCGGGGATTAATCAGCCCCAGCATTTT.

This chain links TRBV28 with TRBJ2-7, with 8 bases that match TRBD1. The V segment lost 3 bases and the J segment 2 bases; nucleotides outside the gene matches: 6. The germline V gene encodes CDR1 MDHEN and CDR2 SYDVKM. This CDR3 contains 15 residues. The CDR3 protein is CASSFLPGQAYEQYF. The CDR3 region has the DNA TGTGCCAGCAGTTTTCTCCCGGGACAGGCCTACGAGCAGTACTTC.

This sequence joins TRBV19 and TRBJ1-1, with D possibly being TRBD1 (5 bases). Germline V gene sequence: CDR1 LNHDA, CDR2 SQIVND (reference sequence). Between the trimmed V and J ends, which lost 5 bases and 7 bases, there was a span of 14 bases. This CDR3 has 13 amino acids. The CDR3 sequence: CASSGAGPGEAFF. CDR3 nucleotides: TGTGCCAGTAGTGGGGCGGGGCCCGGTGAAGCTTTCTTT.

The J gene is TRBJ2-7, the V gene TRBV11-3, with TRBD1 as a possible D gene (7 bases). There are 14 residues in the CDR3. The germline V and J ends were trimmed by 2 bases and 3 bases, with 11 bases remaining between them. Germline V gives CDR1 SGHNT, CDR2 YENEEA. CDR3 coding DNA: TGTGCCAGCAGCTTACCGGGGGACAGCTACGAGCAGTACTTC. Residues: CASSLPGDSYEQYF.

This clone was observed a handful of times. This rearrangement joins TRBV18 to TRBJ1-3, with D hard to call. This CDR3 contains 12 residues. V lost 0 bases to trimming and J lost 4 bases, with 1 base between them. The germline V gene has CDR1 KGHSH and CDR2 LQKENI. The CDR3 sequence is CASSPPGNTIYF. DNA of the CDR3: TGTGCCAGCTCACCACCGGGAAACACCATATATTTT.